This T cell receptor (beta chain) was recovered during a study of cytomegalovirus exposure and HLA in healthy donors. Study-level information: HLA-typed donors were the source of roughly 80 million unique TCRs held in an early data release.

The germline V gene encodes CDR1 SGHTA and CDR2 FQGNSA. V was trimmed by 5 bases and J by 3 bases, leaving 19 bases between them. This CDR3 has 16 amino acids. As regards this clone: Its target is not known.

Findings of the study overall: Among immune exposure information, only CMV serostatus was available. Earlier analysis looked at TCR beta V segments, and most were productive about 87% or about 30% of the time. The authors judged a highly shared variant cluster likely a sequencing artifact.

It was with 60 Vbeta and 13 Jbeta primers that the PCR ran. Assay used: immunoSEQ multiplex PCR; TCRdb lists only in-frame clones, some missing. This repertoire shows about 160,000 clones, 77% found once; its top ten account for approximately 2.9%. The sequence came from a woman between 40 and 55 years old in good health and CMV-seropositive. Sequencing was performed on PBMCs. This sequence joins TRBV7-2 and TRBJ1-2; D is perhaps TRBD1 (6 bases). Here the CDR3 reads CASSPRGGVLDYGYTF. The CDR3 DNA follows: TGTGCCAGCAGCCCTAGGGGGGGGGTATTGGACTATGGCTACACCTTC.